The clone carrying this T cell receptor (beta chain) was seen only once. This PCR relied on a set of 60 Vbeta primers and 13 Jbeta primers. Here immunoSEQ multiplex PCR was the method, and the copy in TCRdb shows in-frame clones only, minus some. The sample yields 90,000 to 140,000 clones, roughly 80% seen once. This sample is part of a study of cytomegalovirus exposure and HLA in healthy donors. CDR1 is SGHTA, CDR2 FQGNSA, per germline. The CDR3 covers 14 residues. V was cut by 5 bases and J by 4 bases, with 14 bases left in between. This receptor was taken from a young man in good health and CMV-seropositive. The chain uses TRBV7-2 and TRBJ1-1; TRBD1 is a possible D gene (5 bases). The sequenced sample consisted of PBMCs. The CDR3 is CASSPRAGVTEAFF. CDR3 DNA: TGTGCCAGCAGCCCCAGGGCGGGGGTCACTGAAGCTTTCTTT.